These 9 T cell receptor beta chains share one sample of origin, sequenced in a study of vaccination effects on CD4 cells after COVID-19 (dated by TCRdb to the early 2020s). To identify antigen-specific CD4+ T cell clonotypes by their expansion, the ViraFEST assay first stimulated PBMC with viral peptide pools and then applied TCR sequencing. After around 10 days of culture, CD4+ T cells were isolated with the EasySep CD4+ T cell isolation kit. PCR-confirmed SARS-CoV-2 infection had occurred in convalescent patients between March and December 2020, before the Alpha, Beta and Delta variants emerged in the United States. Participants received two doses of either the BNT162b2 or the mRNA-1273 mRNA SARS-CoV-2 vaccine. Their cognate antigens are unknown. The method was the immunoSEQ multiplex PCR assay. The table was pulled from immuneACCESS by TCRdb, which kept in-frame rearrangements only. Such tables lose some clones; where checked, under half of the loss comes from unresolved V genes, and the rest has no known cause. For this sample the table gives 15,000 to 20,000 clones, of which under 85% were detected only once. About 20% of the sample is in the top ten clones.

The material was CD4+ T cells from PBMCs cultured with SARS-CoV-2 spike peptides, obtained after COVID-19 vaccination. Sample cell subset or site, as interpreted from the label and publication: SARS-CoV-2 spike overlapping peptide pool stimulation. All receptors derive from a human donor who had a prior SARS-CoV-2 infection.

Turning to this clone: A read error may account for a junction end that differs from germline. The rearrangement links TRBV7-7 to TRBJ2-1, with 10 bases aligning to TRBD2. Germline assignment: CDR1 SSHAT and CDR2 FNYEAQ (reference sequence). The CDR3 consists of 14 residues. CDR3 in DNA: TGTGCTAGCAGCCTAGCGGGGGAGGTTGGTGAGCAGTTCTTC. Protein sequence: CASSLAGEVGEQFF.

This CDR3 reads CASTHASGQSYNSPLHF. CDR3 bases: TGCGCCAGCACCCATGCCTCCGGACAGTCCTATAATTCACCCCTCCACTTT. The chain is built from TRBV5-1 and TRBJ1-6; D perhaps matches TRBD1 (6 bases). The CDR3 has 17 residues. Germline V gives CDR1 SGHRS, CDR2 YFSETQ. Deletions cut 6 bases from V and 1 base from J, with 17 bases between.

J is TRBJ2-1 and V is TRBV5-6; D assignment may be TRBD1 or TRBD2 (5 bases each). The CDR3 has 14 residues. The germline CDR1 and CDR2 sequences are SGHDT and YYEEEE. Trimming cost V 0 bases and J 15 bases, with 19 bases left between them. The chain's CDR3 is CASSLGTLGEKPFF. DNA of the CDR3: TGTGCCAGCAGCTTGGGGACTTTAGGGGAGAAGCCGTTCTTC.

CDR3 loop: CAIKSTDTQYF. The CDR3 coding sequence is TGTGCCATCAAAAGCACAGATACGCAGTATTTT. V gene TRBV10-3 combines with J gene TRBJ2-3; D gene ambiguous. The CDR3 runs 11 residues. Germline-derived CDR1 and CDR2 are ENHRY and SYGVKD. V gave up 7 bases and J gave up 0 bases, with 2 bases separating them.

The sample holds a few counts of this clone. This chain links TRBV6-1 with TRBJ2-1; D is unclear. V shed 3 bases and J shed 4 bases, with 10 bases lying between them. This CDR3 spans 14 amino acids. The germline V gene has CDR1 MNHNS and CDR2 SASEGT. CDR3 loop: CASSDSRAYNEQFF. The CDR3, as DNA: TGTGCCAGCAGTGATTCAAGAGCATACAATGAGCAGTTCTTC.

The chain is built from TRBV12-3 or TRBV12-4 and TRBJ2-3; no reliable D call. The V gene lost 6 bases and the J gene lost 4 bases, with 8 bases spanning the gap. The CDR3 consists of 12 residues. DNA of the CDR3: TGTGCCAGCAGGACACTGGCAGATACGCAGTATTTT. Its protein is CASRTLADTQYF.

This clone has more than one count but fewer than ten. The V and J genes are TRBV6-4 and TRBJ2-7; the D gene is possibly TRBD1 (5 bases). The CDR3 has 18 amino acids. CDR1 is MRHNA, CDR2 SNTAGT, per germline. Trimming removed 0 bases from V and 0 bases from J, with 18 bases in between. The CDR3 DNA is TGTGCCAGCAGTGACTCGAAATCTGCTGGGGCTTCCTCCTACGAGCAGTACTTC. It codes for CASSDSKSAGASSYEQYF.

V usage is TRBV7-9 and J usage is TRBJ2-1; D not certain. Germline V CDR1 and CDR2: SEHNR, FQNEAQ (reference sequence). The CDR3 has 16 amino acids. Between the trimmed V and J ends, which lost 2 bases and 3 bases, there was a span of 14 bases. CDR3 residues: CASSLRGSSYYNEQFF. The CDR3, as DNA: TGTGCCAGCAGCTTACGCGGCTCCTCATACTACAATGAGCAGTTCTTC.

The sample holds a few counts of this clone. The rearrangement links TRBV30 to TRBJ1-6; TRBD1 aligns across 7 bases. V was clipped by 2 bases and J by 9 bases; unmatched bases: 7. CDR3 size: 14 residues. From germline, CDR1 is GTSNPN and CDR2 SVGIG (reference sequence). DNA of the CDR3: TGTGCCTGGAGTCGGGACAGAGTCGGTTCACCCCTCCACTTT. Translation gives CAWSRDRVGSPLHF.